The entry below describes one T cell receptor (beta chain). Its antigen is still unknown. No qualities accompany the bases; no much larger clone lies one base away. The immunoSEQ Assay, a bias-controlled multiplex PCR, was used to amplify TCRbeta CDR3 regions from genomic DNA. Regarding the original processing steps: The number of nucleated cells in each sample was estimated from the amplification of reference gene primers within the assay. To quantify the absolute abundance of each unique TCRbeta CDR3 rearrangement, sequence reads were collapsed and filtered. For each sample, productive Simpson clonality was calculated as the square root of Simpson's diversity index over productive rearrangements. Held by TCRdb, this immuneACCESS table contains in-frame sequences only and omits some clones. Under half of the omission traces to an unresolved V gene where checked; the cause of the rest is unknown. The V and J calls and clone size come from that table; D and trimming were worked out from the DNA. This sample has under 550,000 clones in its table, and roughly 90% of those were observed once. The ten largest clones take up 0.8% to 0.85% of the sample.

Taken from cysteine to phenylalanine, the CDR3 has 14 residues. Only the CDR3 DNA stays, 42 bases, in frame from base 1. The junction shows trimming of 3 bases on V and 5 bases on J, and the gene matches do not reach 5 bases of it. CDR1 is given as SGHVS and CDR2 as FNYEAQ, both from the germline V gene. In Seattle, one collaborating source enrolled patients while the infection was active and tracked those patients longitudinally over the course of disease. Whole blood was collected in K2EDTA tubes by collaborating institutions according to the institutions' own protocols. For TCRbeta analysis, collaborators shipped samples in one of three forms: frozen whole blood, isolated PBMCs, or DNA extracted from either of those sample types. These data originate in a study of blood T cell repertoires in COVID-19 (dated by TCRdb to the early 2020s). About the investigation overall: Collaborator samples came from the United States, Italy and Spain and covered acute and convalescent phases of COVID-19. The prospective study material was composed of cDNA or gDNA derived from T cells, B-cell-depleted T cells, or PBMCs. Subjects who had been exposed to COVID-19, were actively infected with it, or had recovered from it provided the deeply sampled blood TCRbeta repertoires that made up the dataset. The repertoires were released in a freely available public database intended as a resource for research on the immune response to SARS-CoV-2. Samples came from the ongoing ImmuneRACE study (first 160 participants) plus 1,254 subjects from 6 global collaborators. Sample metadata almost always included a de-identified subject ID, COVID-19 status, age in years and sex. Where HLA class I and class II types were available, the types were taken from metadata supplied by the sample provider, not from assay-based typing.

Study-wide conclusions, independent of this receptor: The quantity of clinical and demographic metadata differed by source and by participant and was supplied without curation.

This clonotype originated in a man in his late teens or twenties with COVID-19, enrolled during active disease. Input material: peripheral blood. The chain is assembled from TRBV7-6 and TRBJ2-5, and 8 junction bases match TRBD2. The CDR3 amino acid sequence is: CASSFSGVVETQYF. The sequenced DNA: TGTGCCAGCAGCTTTAGCGGGGTGGTGGAGACCCAGTACTTC.